Below are 12 T cell receptor beta chains sequenced from a single sample in a study of CD8+CD57+ T cells in acquired aplastic anemia. The sequenced patients had an expansion of CD8+CD57+ cells seen by flow cytometry. The template for TCR beta VDJ and CDR3 sequence profiling was genomic DNA. Each CDR3 protein is one row after TCRdb ran MiXCR on the reads. The profile covers 150,000 to 180,000 distinct CDR3 sequences, with roughly 49% appearing a single time and 9.5% to 15% taken by the ten largest. The specimen was sorted CD4+, CD8+, or CD8+CD57+ T cells (not recorded which) from PBMCs. The receptors were gathered from a human donor with aplastic anemia.

This chain links TRBV6-1 with TRBJ1-6, with a weak D call TRBD1 (6 bases). Germline V CDR1 and CDR2: MNHNS, SASEGT. Trimming left V 5 bases short and J 7 bases short, with 9 bases between. This CDR3 has 13 amino acids. CDR3 region: CASSRDNNSPLHF. The CDR3 nucleotides are TGTGCCAGCAGTCGGGACAACAATTCACCCCTCCACTTT.

J is TRBJ1-2 and V is TRBV27, with 9 bases lining up with TRBD1. The CDR3 runs to 14 residues. Trimming cost V 2 bases and J 8 bases; bases outside gene matches: 6. Germline lookup yields CDR1 MNHEY and CDR2 SMNVEV (reference sequence). The CDR3, as DNA: TGTGCCAGCAGTTTAATTTCAACAGGGGGCGGCTACACCTTC. Protein: CASSLISTGGGYTF.

V is TRBV20-1 and J is TRBJ2-5; D might be TRBD1 or TRBD2, each matching 6 bases. The CDR3 loop spans 14 amino acids. From germline, CDR1 is DFQATT and CDR2 SNEGSKA (reference sequence). V was pared by 6 bases and J by 4 bases, with 18 bases between. CDR3: CSAGGGQFAETQYF. As DNA, the CDR3 is TGCAGTGCCGGAGGGGGGCAGTTTGCAGAGACCCAGTACTTC.

The chain recombines TRBV29-1 with TRBJ2-6; D ambiguous. This CDR3 is built from 15 residues. The V gene's germline CDR1 is SQVTM and CDR2 ANQGSEA. V lost 6 bases and J lost 0, with 12 bases in between. The CDR3 DNA sequence: TGCAGCGTGGCAGATTACAGCTCTGGGGCCAACGTCCTGACTTTC. It translates to CSVADYSSGANVLTF.

This clonotype was counted ten times or more. The chain links TRBV4-2 to TRBJ2-3, with TRBD2 matching over 7 bases. J was trimmed by 1 base and V by 4 bases; bases with no gene match: 5. This CDR3 spans 15 amino acids. Germline V gene lookup returns CDR1 LGHNA and CDR2 YNFKEQ. The CDR3 loop reads CASSPVRGGTDTQYF. CDR3 nucleotide sequence: TGTGCCAGCAGCCCGGTCCGGGGGGGCACAGATACGCAGTATTTT.

The rearrangement uses TRBV7-6 and TRBJ1-6; D remains ambiguous. In germline, CDR1 is SGHVS, CDR2 FNYEAQ. Trimming took 2 bases from V and 6 from J, leaving 5 bases between them. This CDR3 comprises 13 residues. The CDR3 loop reads CASSLMTNSPLHF. The CDR3 bases are TGTGCCAGCAGCTTAATGACTAATTCACCCCTCCACTTT. The full variable domain, completed using reference TRBV7-6 and TRBJ1-6, is GAGVSQSPRYKVTKRGQDVALRCDPISGHVSLYWYRQALGQGPEFLTYFNYEAQQDKSGLPNDRFSAERPEGSISTLTIQRTEQRDSAMYRCASSLMTNSPLHFGNGTRLTVT.

The V and J genes are TRBV20-1 and TRBJ1-1, with TRBD1 as a possible D gene (5 bases). CDR1 and CDR2 (germline): DFQATT, SNEGSKA (reference sequence). Trimming shortened V by 0 bases and J by 2 bases, and 10 bases separated the two germline ends. CDR3 length equals 14 residues. The CDR3 bases are TGCAGTGCTAGAGAGGACACTCTCAACACTGAAGCTTTCTTT. It is translated as CSAREDTLNTEAFF.

The chain combines TRBV12-3 or TRBV12-4 with TRBJ2-1; TRBD1 or TRBD2 may be the D gene (5 bases each). Trimming took off 3 bases at V and 5 bases at J, with 17 bases between the two ends. The CDR3 sequence is 16 residues long. In nucleotides, the CDR3 is TGTGCCAGCAGTTTGGGAACTCAGGGACCCCACAATGAGCAGTTCTTC. It is translated as CASSLGTQGPHNEQFF.

This clonotype was counted at least ten times. V usage is TRBV7-2 and J usage is TRBJ2-1; 11 bases map to TRBD2. The CDR3 is 16 residues long. V shed 4 bases and J 8 bases; nucleotides not matched to a gene: 10. Germline V gene sequence: CDR1 SGHTA, CDR2 FQGNSA. This CDR3 reads CASSSSVAGGFHEQFF. The CDR3 DNA reads as TGTGCCAGCAGCTCGTCAGTAGCGGGGGGGTTCCATGAGCAGTTCTTC.

This clonotype was seen a few times. V gene TRBV24-1 combines with J gene TRBJ2-7, with D perhaps TRBD2 (5 bases). Per germline, CDR1 KGHDR and CDR2 SFDVKD. The V gene lost 1 base and the J gene lost 4 bases, with 7 bases spanning the gap. The CDR3 loop spans 13 amino acids. This chain's CDR3 is CATSDFEGYEQYF. CDR3 nucleotides: TGTGCCACCAGTGATTTCGAGGGATACGAGCAGTACTTC.

This clonotype showed up many times. The CDR3 DNA follows: TGTGCCAGCAGTGCATCCGGGATACTCTCTCAACTGATCTACAATGAGCAGTTCTTC. As protein: CASSASGILSQLIYNEQFF. V is TRBV2 and J is TRBJ2-1; maybe TRBD2 (5 bases). The V end was cut by 4 bases, the J end by 3 bases, with 25 bases between. Germline V CDR1 and CDR2: SNHLY, FYNNEI. This CDR3 spans 19 amino acids.

This chain uses TRBV15 with TRBJ2-5, with 7 nucleotides matching TRBD2. The trim removed 4 bases at V and 1 base at J, leaving 3 bases unmatched. The CDR3 is 14 amino acids. CDR1 and CDR2 from the germline V gene are LNHNV and YYDKDF (reference sequence). DNA for the CDR3: TGTGCCACCAGCACAGGACTAGGCCAAGAGACCCAGTACTTC. Translation gives CATSTGLGQETQYF.